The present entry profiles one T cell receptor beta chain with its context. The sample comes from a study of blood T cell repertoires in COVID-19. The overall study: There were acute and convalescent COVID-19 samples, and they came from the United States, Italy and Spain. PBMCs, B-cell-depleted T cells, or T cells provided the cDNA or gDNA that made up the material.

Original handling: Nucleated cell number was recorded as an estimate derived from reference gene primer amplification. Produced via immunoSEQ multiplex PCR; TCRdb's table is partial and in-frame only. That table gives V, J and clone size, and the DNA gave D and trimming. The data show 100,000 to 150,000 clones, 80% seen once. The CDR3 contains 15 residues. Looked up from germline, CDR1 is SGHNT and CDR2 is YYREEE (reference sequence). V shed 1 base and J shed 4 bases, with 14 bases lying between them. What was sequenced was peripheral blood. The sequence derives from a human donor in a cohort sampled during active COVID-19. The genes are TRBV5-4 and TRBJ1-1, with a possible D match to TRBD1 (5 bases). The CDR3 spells CASSLPRVGGTEAFF. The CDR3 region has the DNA TGTGCCAGCAGCTTGCCCAGGGTGGGAGGCACTGAAGCTTTCTTT.